This record covers a single TCR beta chain. Its antigen is unknown. The PCR was carried out with 60 Vbeta primers and 13 Jbeta primers. The table came from immunoSEQ multiplex PCR; TCRdb's copy has only in-frame clones and leaves some out. The sample holds about 160,000 clones, about 77% seen once. This entry belongs to a study of cytomegalovirus exposure and HLA in healthy donors. Study-wide points: An analysis that was carried out later associated 15,000 to 20,000 TCR beta sequences with HLA alleles at 0.05 false discovery rate.

Per the germline V gene, CDR1 is SGHTA and CDR2 is FQGTGA. The CDR3 totals 16 residues. With 5 bases clipped from V and 7 bases from J, the junction kept 8 bases outside the gene matches. V gene TRBV7-3 combines with J gene TRBJ2-1; 13 bases are a match to TRBD2. Sequenced: PBMCs. This sequence was found in a woman between 50 and 59 years old in good health and CMV-seronegative. The CDR3 loop is CASSAPGTSGINEQFF. The CDR3 DNA reads TGTGCCAGCAGCGCACCCGGGACTAGCGGGATAAATGAGCAGTTCTTC.